The rows below give T cell receptor beta chains drawn from one sample of a study of shared clonotypes between healthy human individuals. Sequencing was performed with immunoSEQ multiplex PCR; in TCRdb, only in-frame clones are kept and a portion is missing. The data contain about 580,000 clones, 98% of them singletons. The sequencing sample was made of naive CD8+ T cells sorted from blood. Every receptor here comes from a young man in good health. Each CDR3 is given with its conserved first and last residue. The D gene is left open where the match is weak. The size entry is marked missing in some rows and otherwise reads once, few, many or a size class.

d_gene: NA; v_gene: TRBV27; j_gene: TRBJ1-1; abundance: NA; CDR3nt: TGTGCCAGCAGTACCTGGGGCGAGGGCACTGAAGCTTTCTTT; CDR3aa: CASSTWGEGTEAFF
d_gene: NA; v_gene: TRBV25-1; j_gene: TRBJ1-1; abundance: NA; CDR3nt: TGTGCCAGCAAGCCGGGACACCTGAACACTGAAGCTTTCTTT; CDR3aa: CASKPGHLNTEAFF
d_gene: NA; v_gene: TRBV29-1; j_gene: TRBJ2-2; abundance: NA; CDR3nt: TGCAGCGTTGAGACAGGAAGATGGGACACCGGGGAGCTGTTTTTT; CDR3aa: CSVETGRWDTGELFF
d_gene: NA; v_gene: TRBV27; j_gene: TRBJ2-6; abundance: NA; CDR3nt: TGTGCCAGCAGTGCCTTCTCTGGGGCCAACGTCCTGACTTTC; CDR3aa: CASSAFSGANVLTF
d_gene: TRBD2; v_gene: TRBV7-6; j_gene: TRBJ2-3; abundance: once; CDR3nt: TGTGCCAGCAGCTTAGCTAGCGGGACTACAGATACGCAGTATTTT; CDR3aa: CASSLASGTTDTQYF
d_gene: NA; v_gene: TRBV2; j_gene: TRBJ2-5; abundance: NA; CDR3nt: TGTGCCAGCAGTGGCTCTATAGGTAGGGGGAAAGAGACCCAGTACTTC; CDR3aa: CASSGSIGRGKETQYF
d_gene: TRBD2; v_gene: TRBV14; j_gene: TRBJ2-3; abundance: NA; CDR3nt: TGTGCCAGCATTTTCATAGGGCAGCGGGAGGGCTGGACAGATACGCAGTATTTT; CDR3aa: CASIFIGQREGWTDTQYF
d_gene: NA; v_gene: TRBV7-9; j_gene: TRBJ1-1; abundance: NA; CDR3nt: TGTGCCAGCAGCTCAAACCGAGCCGTGAACACTGAAGCTTTCTTT; CDR3aa: CASSSNRAVNTEAFF
d_gene: NA; v_gene: TRBV4-3; j_gene: TRBJ2-1; abundance: NA; CDR3nt: TGCGCCAGCAGTCAAAGCCGGGGGACGCTCTACAATGAGCAGTTCTTC; CDR3aa: CASSQSRGTLYNEQFF
d_gene: NA; v_gene: TRBV28; j_gene: TRBJ2-7; abundance: NA; CDR3nt: TGTGCCAGCAGTTTCGCGCCTAGCTACGAGCAGTACTTC; CDR3aa: CASSFAPSYEQYF
d_gene: TRBD1; v_gene: TRBV7-9; j_gene: TRBJ2-7; abundance: NA; CDR3nt: TGTGCCAGCAGCCCTAGACAGGGCCCCTACGAGCAGTACTTC; CDR3aa: CASSPRQGPYEQYF
d_gene: TRBD1; v_gene: TRBV2; j_gene: TRBJ1-5; abundance: NA; CDR3nt: TGTGCCAGCTATAGAGACAGGGCCTCAGATAGCAATCAGCCCCAGCATTTT; CDR3aa: CASYRDRASDSNQPQHF
d_gene: TRBD2; v_gene: TRBV5-1; j_gene: TRBJ2-7; abundance: NA; CDR3nt: TGCGCCAGCAGCTTACGGACTAGTGGCGACGAGCAGTACTTC; CDR3aa: CASSLRTSGDEQYF
d_gene: NA; v_gene: TRBV28; j_gene: TRBJ2-3; abundance: NA; CDR3nt: TGTGCCAGCAGCTTAGGACAAGTAGAAGATACGCAGTATTTT; CDR3aa: CASSLGQVEDTQYF
d_gene: NA; v_gene: TRBV6-1; j_gene: TRBJ1-3; abundance: NA; CDR3nt: TGTGCCAGCAGTGATCCAGGGACTGGAAACACCATATATTTT; CDR3aa: CASSDPGTGNTIYF
d_gene: TRBD1; v_gene: TRBV7-2; j_gene: TRBJ2-7; abundance: NA; CDR3nt: TGTGCCAGCAGCCAAACAGGGGTACCCCGCGAGCAGTACTTC; CDR3aa: CASSQTGVPREQYF
d_gene: NA; v_gene: TRBV6-5; j_gene: TRBJ2-5; abundance: NA; CDR3nt: TGTGCCAGCAGTTACTCTGGGACCCAGTACTTC; CDR3aa: CASSYSGTQYF
d_gene: TRBD2; v_gene: TRBV10-2; j_gene: TRBJ2-7; abundance: few; CDR3nt: TGCGCCAGCAGTGGGGTAGCGGGAGCTCTCGAGCAGTACTTC; CDR3aa: CASSGVAGALEQYF
d_gene: TRBD1; v_gene: TRBV7-2; j_gene: TRBJ1-1; abundance: NA; CDR3nt: TGTGCCAGCAGCGCCACAATACAGGGGTTTGAGGCTGAAGCTTTCTTT; CDR3aa: CASSATIQGFEAEAFF
d_gene: NA; v_gene: TRBV29-1; j_gene: TRBJ2-5; abundance: NA; CDR3nt: TGCAGCGTTGCCGGGAGTGGGACCCAGTACTTC; CDR3aa: CSVAGSGTQYF
d_gene: NA; v_gene: TRBV30; j_gene: TRBJ1-4; abundance: NA; CDR3nt: TGTGCCTGGAGCCAAGGGACTGCAACTAATGAAAAACTGTTTTTT; CDR3aa: CAWSQGTATNEKLFF
d_gene: TRBD1; v_gene: TRBV6-4; j_gene: TRBJ2-1; abundance: NA; CDR3nt: TGTGCCAGCAGCCCCGGGACAGGAGTCTACAATGAGCAGTTCTTC; CDR3aa: CASSPGTGVYNEQFF
d_gene: NA; v_gene: TRBV6-5; j_gene: TRBJ1-5; abundance: NA; CDR3nt: TGTGCCAGCAGTTACGAGTTGCGAGGTCAGCCCCAGCATTTT; CDR3aa: CASSYELRGQPQHF
d_gene: NA; v_gene: TRBV7-9; j_gene: TRBJ2-2; abundance: NA; CDR3nt: TGTGCCAGCAGCTTTAACACCGGGGAGCTGTTTTTT; CDR3aa: CASSFNTGELFF
d_gene: NA; v_gene: TRBV27; j_gene: TRBJ2-1; abundance: NA; CDR3nt: TGTGCCAGCAGTCTAGGGCCTTCTCCCATCGGAGGGACACCTTACAATGAGCAGTTCTTC; CDR3aa: CASSLGPSPIGGTPYNEQFF
d_gene: NA; v_gene: TRBV4-1; j_gene: TRBJ1-2; abundance: NA; CDR3nt: TGCGCCAGCAGCCAACAACCCGCGGGAGGGACCAATGGCTACACCTTC; CDR3aa: CASSQQPAGGTNGYTF
d_gene: NA; v_gene: TRBV4-1; j_gene: TRBJ2-7; abundance: NA; CDR3nt: TGCGCCAGCAGCCAGGGACCACTATACGAGCAGTACTTC; CDR3aa: CASSQGPLYEQYF
d_gene: TRBD2; v_gene: TRBV7-6; j_gene: TRBJ2-2; abundance: NA; CDR3nt: TGTGCCAGCAGCTTAGTGCGGGAGGCTCGCACCGGGGAGCTGTTTTTT; CDR3aa: CASSLVREARTGELFF
d_gene: NA; v_gene: TRBV4-1; j_gene: TRBJ2-3; abundance: NA; CDR3nt: TGCGCCAGCAGCGACGGATTAGGAACACTGGCCACAGATACGCAGTATTTT; CDR3aa: CASSDGLGTLATDTQYF
d_gene: NA; v_gene: TRBV6-5; j_gene: TRBJ1-1; abundance: NA; CDR3nt: TGTGCCAGCAGCCAGGGTCGGATGGACACTGAAGCTTTCTTT; CDR3aa: CASSQGRMDTEAFF
d_gene: NA; v_gene: TRBV6-5; j_gene: TRBJ2-5; abundance: NA; CDR3nt: TGTGCCAGCAGTATCTGGAGCTCGGGCGAAGAGACCCAGTACTTC; CDR3aa: CASSIWSSGEETQYF
d_gene: NA; v_gene: TRBV7-8; j_gene: TRBJ2-5; abundance: once; CDR3nt: TGTGCCAGCAGCTTAAGTGGACCTTGGGAGACCCAGTACTTC; CDR3aa: CASSLSGPWETQYF
d_gene: TRBD2; v_gene: TRBV7-8; j_gene: TRBJ2-7; abundance: once; CDR3nt: TGTGCCAGCAGCTCATCGGGAGGGCCCAACGAGCAGTACTTC; CDR3aa: CASSSSGGPNEQYF
d_gene: NA; v_gene: TRBV28; j_gene: TRBJ1-1; abundance: NA; CDR3nt: TGTGCCAGCAGGCTGACAGTACTAACAGGAGTACTAATGAACACTGAAGCTTTCTTT; CDR3aa: CASRLTVLTGVLMNTEAFF
d_gene: NA; v_gene: TRBV28; j_gene: TRBJ1-2; abundance: once; CDR3nt: TGTGCCAGCCTGCCGAACCTTGGACAGCGCCGTAACTATGGCTACACCTTC; CDR3aa: CASLPNLGQRRNYGYTF
d_gene: TRBD2; v_gene: TRBV9; j_gene: TRBJ2-1; abundance: NA; CDR3nt: TGTGCCAGCAGCGTAGAGGGACTAGTTTTGCATGAGCAGTTCTTC; CDR3aa: CASSVEGLVLHEQFF
d_gene: TRBD2; v_gene: TRBV11-2; j_gene: TRBJ2-7; abundance: NA; CDR3nt: TGTGCCAGCAGCCCCGGAAAAGCGGGAGGGCCAACCGAGCAGTACTTC; CDR3aa: CASSPGKAGGPTEQYF
d_gene: NA; v_gene: TRBV30; j_gene: TRBJ1-1; abundance: NA; CDR3nt: TGTGCCTGCTCTTCGGTGAACACTGAAGCTTTCTTT; CDR3aa: CACSSVNTEAFF
d_gene: TRBD1; v_gene: TRBV7-9; j_gene: TRBJ2-1; abundance: NA; CDR3nt: TGTGCCAGCAGCGACTACAAACTTTCCAACAGGGGTAGGTCCGATGAGCAGTTCTTC; CDR3aa: CASSDYKLSNRGRSDEQFF
d_gene: TRBD2; v_gene: TRBV28; j_gene: TRBJ2-3; abundance: NA; CDR3nt: TGTGCCACCGAGCAACCCCTAGAGATGGGACTAGCGGGTCTCACAGATACGCAGTATTTT; CDR3aa: CATEQPLEMGLAGLTDTQYF
d_gene: TRBD1; v_gene: TRBV28; j_gene: TRBJ2-1; abundance: NA; CDR3nt: TGTGCCAGCAGTTTAGCGACAGGGTTGATTCTTGTGCAGTTCTTC; CDR3aa: CASSLATGLILVQFF
d_gene: NA; v_gene: TRBV4-3; j_gene: TRBJ2-7; abundance: NA; CDR3nt: TGCGCCAGCAGCCAAGATGTGACAGCCTACGAGCAGTACTTC; CDR3aa: CASSQDVTAYEQYF
d_gene: NA; v_gene: TRBV7-8; j_gene: TRBJ1-1; abundance: NA; CDR3nt: TGTGCCAGCATTCCTAAGGGGCACACTGAAGCTTTCTTT; CDR3aa: CASIPKGHTEAFF
d_gene: NA; v_gene: TRBV10-3; j_gene: TRBJ2-7; abundance: NA; CDR3nt: TGTGCCATCAGAGGTCCCCCGGACCCCTACGAGCAGTACTTC; CDR3aa: CAIRGPPDPYEQYF
d_gene: NA; v_gene: TRBV18; j_gene: TRBJ2-1; abundance: NA; CDR3nt: TGTGCCAGCTCACCACCGGGCGGGCCGGGTGATGAGCAGTTCTTC; CDR3aa: CASSPPGGPGDEQFF